This TCR beta chain was recovered during a study of CD8+ T cells in alopecia areata. This clone was counted once. Extracted RNA was reverse transcribed, and the resulting cDNA served as sequencing template. Generated by immunoSEQ multiplex PCR, the TCRdb table keeps only in-frame clones and is missing some. The sample lists 110,000 to 150,000 clones; roughly 46% were seen once. The sample was CD4+ T cells sorted from blood, taken at week 0. The clonotype comes from a human donor with alopecia areata.

Here the CDR3 reads CASSATDTQYF. The CDR3 coding sequence is TGCGCCAGCAGCGCCACAGATACGCAGTATTTT. The rearrangement joins TRBV5-1 to TRBJ2-3; no reliable D call. Trimming left V 4 bases short and J 2 bases short, with 2 bases between. CDR1 is SGHRS, CDR2 YFSETQ, per germline. The CDR3 loop spans 11 amino acids.